These 15 T cell receptor beta chains were all obtained from the same sample, sequenced in a study of human T cells and chemical hapten exposure. TCRdb analysed the RACE reads with MiXCR anew, one entry per CDR3 protein. The data show 350,000 or so distinct CDR3 sequences, about 7% seen once. Time point in this sample: patch test 1, 2 weeks after DPC sensitization. The treatment was: therapeutic diphenylcyclopropenone sensitization with weekly scalp DPC. Here the sequenced sample was whole blood, taken in connection with sensitization to the hapten diphenylcyclopropenone (DPC). These receptors were obtained from a woman younger than 35 with alopecia areata. Some clones in this sample may be carry-over from other donors' samples.

This clonotype came up many times. The gene calls are TRBV4-1 and TRBJ2-5; TRBD2 matches at 8 bases. The junction had 11 bases not matched to a gene; V was cut back by 0 bases and J by 5 bases. This CDR3 is 17 amino acids long. CDR1 and CDR2 (germline): MGHRA, YSYEKL. CDR3 sequence reads: CASSQDPGLAARETQYF. CDR3 in DNA: TGCGCCAGCAGCCAAGACCCCGGACTAGCTGCTCGGGAGACCCAGTACTTC.

This clonotype was seen repeatedly, ten times or more. V and J are TRBV6-5 and TRBJ2-3, with D unclear. This CDR3 is built from 14 residues. V was clipped by 2 bases and J by 2 bases, with 8 bases between them. Germline V gives CDR1 MNHEY, CDR2 SVGAGI. Here the CDR3 DNA reads TGTGCCAGCAGTTACGGCAGATCCACAGATACGCAGTATTTT. Encoded protein: CASSYGRSTDTQYF.

In its sample, this clonotype was seen many times. The chain combines TRBV18 with TRBJ1-1, with D possibly TRBD1 on 5 matching bases. Trimming took off 5 bases at V and 1 base at J, with 8 bases between the two ends. Germline CDR1 reads KGHSH; CDR2 reads LQKENI. This CDR3 comprises 13 residues. CDR3 sequence reads: CASSDGTNTEAFF. The CDR3 coding sequence is TGTGCCAGCTCAGACGGGACGAACACTGAAGCTTTCTTT.

This clonotype was counted a few times. The rearrangement joins TRBV12-3 or TRBV12-4 to TRBJ1-1; D unclear. The CDR3 is 14 amino acids. Trimming left V 6 bases short and J 1 base short, with 12 bases between. The CDR3 DNA reads as TGTGCCAGCAGCCCCGGGGAAGGGAACACTGAAGCTTTCTTT. Translated: CASSPGEGNTEAFF.

The chain is built from TRBV5-1 and TRBJ2-3; no clear D gene. This CDR3 has 16 amino acids. The germline CDR1 and CDR2 sequences are SGHRS and YFSETQ. Trimming cost V 0 bases and J 3 bases, with 14 bases left between them. The CDR3 nucleotides are TGCGCCAGCAGCTTGGCCGGCCAGACAAGAACAGATACGCAGTATTTT. Its translation: CASSLAGQTRTDTQYF.

V gene TRBV7-6 combines with J gene TRBJ2-7; D remains ambiguous. V lost 1 base, J lost 3 bases, and 7 bases lay in between. The CDR3 runs 13 residues. CDR1 and CDR2 from the germline V gene are SGHVS and FNYEAQ. CDR3 protein: CASSLVKGYEQYF. CDR3 in DNA: TGTGCCAGCAGCTTAGTTAAGGGCTACGAGCAGTACTTC.

The chain employs TRBV25-1 and TRBJ1-6, with TRBD1 identical over 8 bases. CDR1 and CDR2 from the germline V gene are MGHDK and SYGVNS. Trimming took 2 bases from V and 7 from J; bases not matched to a gene: 4. The CDR3 has 15 residues. The CDR3 DNA reads TGTGCCAGCAGTGAAGCAGGGGGCTGGAATTCACCCCTCCACTTT. Its translation: CASSEAGGWNSPLHF.

This clonotype came up a few times. The chain uses TRBV12-3 or TRBV12-4 and TRBJ1-6; a weak D match, TRBD1 (5 bases). The CDR3 runs to 14 residues. V lost 7 bases, J lost 10 bases, and 17 bases lay in between. The CDR3 DNA reads as TGTGCCAGCAAGCCCGGGACCGGAGGCTCACCCCTCCACTTT. Amino acids: CASKPGTGGSPLHF.

This clonotype was observed many times. The genes are TRBV12-3 or TRBV12-4 and TRBJ2-7; D not resolved. The V and J ends lost 3 bases and 0 bases respectively, with 18 bases between them. There are 17 residues in the CDR3. Here the CDR3 DNA reads TGTGCCAGCAGTTTTGGGTCCCGCGGATCGCTCTCCTACGAGCAGTACTTC. As protein: CASSFGSRGSLSYEQYF.

The gene calls are TRBV12-3 or TRBV12-4 and TRBJ2-1; 11 bases align to TRBD2. Unmatched junction bases numbered 9, after V lost 5 bases and J lost 9 bases. The CDR3 is 15 residues long. CDR3 sequence reads: CASSPSLAGGGEQFF. The CDR3 DNA reads TGTGCCAGCAGTCCCAGCCTAGCGGGGGGTGGTGAGCAGTTCTTC.

This clonotype was found many times. The V gene is TRBV5-1, the J gene TRBJ2-7, with TRBD2 identical over 8 bases. The length of the CDR3 is 13 residues. The junction had 8 bases not matched to a gene; V was cut back by 0 bases and J by 12 bases. Germline CDR1 SGHRS, CDR2 YFSETQ. The CDR3 loop is CASSLDPAGDRYF. In DNA form, the CDR3 reads TGCGCCAGCAGCTTGGATCCAGCGGGGGATAGGTACTTC.

This clonotype occurred a few times. V usage is TRBV27 and J usage is TRBJ2-2, with D unresolved. Trimming took off 3 bases at V and 6 bases at J, with 8 bases between the two ends. The CDR3 is made up of 13 amino acids. CDR1 and CDR2 (germline): MNHEY, SMNVEV (reference sequence). In nucleotides, the CDR3 is TGTGCCAGCAGTTTCTTGGGTCCCGGGGAGCTGTTTTTT. Amino acid sequence: CASSFLGPGELFF.

This sequence joins TRBV7-9 and TRBJ1-2; 7 nucleotides match TRBD1. This CDR3 comprises 15 residues. V trimming: 4 bases; J trimming: 7 bases; junction bases outside the gene matches: 12. Germline assignment: CDR1 SEHNR and CDR2 FQNEAQ (reference sequence). The CDR3 is CASSSAGATGAGYTF. The CDR3 nucleotides read TGTGCCAGCAGCTCTGCGGGAGCTACAGGGGCTGGCTACACCTTC.

This clonotype was counted only a few times. The V and J genes are TRBV18 and TRBJ2-7; D remains unclear. The V gene's germline CDR1 is KGHSH and CDR2 LQKENI. V lost 2 bases and J lost 7, with 18 bases in between. The CDR3 sequence is 15 residues long. The CDR3 DNA reads as TGTGCCAGCTCACCAACTACAGCCACCGCTCGAGAGCAGTACTTC. Translation: CASSPTTATAREQYF. The variable domain in full, completed from reference TRBV18 and TRBJ2-7, reads NAGVMQNPRHLVRRRGQEARLRCSPMKGHSHVYWYRQLPEEGLKFMVYLQKENIIDESGMPKERFSAEFPKEGPSILRIQQVVRGDSAAYFCASSPTTATAREQYFGPGTRLTVT.

The rearrangement links TRBV7-2 to TRBJ1-6, with TRBD1 identical over 7 bases. The CDR3 sequence is 13 residues long. V trimming: 5 bases; J trimming: 14 bases; junction bases outside the gene matches: 9. CDR1 is SGHTA and CDR2 is FQGNSA in the germline V gene. The CDR3 bases are TGTGCCAGCAGCACGTCGGACAGGTTATCCCTCCACTTT. Translating it yields CASSTSDRLSLHF. The entire variable domain, with the rest obtained from reference TRBV7-2 and TRBJ1-6, is as follows: GAGVSQSPSNKVTEKGKDVELRCDPISGHTALYWYRQSLGQGLEFLIYFQGNSAPDKSGLPSDRFSAERTGGSVSTLTIQRTQQEDSAVYLCASSTSDRLSLHFGNGTRLTVT.